Listed below are T cell receptor beta chains from one sample, sequenced in a study of blood T cells in healthy people across ages. From the 5' RACE reads, TCRdb called clonotypes with MiXCR, one entry per CDR3 protein. The repertoire holds around 870,000 distinct CDR3 sequences, with around 28% as singletons. Source material: blood. The receptors here all came from a woman of 80 years or more in good health. Each CDR3 is given with its conserved first and last residue. The D gene is left open where the match is weak. Clone size is shown for a subset of rows, as once, few, many or a class of expanded clone.

CDR3 protein	CDR3 DNA	J gene	clone size	V gene	D gene
CANSPPGLSTDTQYF	TGTGCCAACTCACCGCCGGGACTCTCCACAGATACGCAGTATTTT	TRBJ2-3	NA	TRBV18	NA
CASSHIAGGLRETQYF	TGCGCCAGCAGCCACATAGCGGGGGGATTACGGGAGACCCAGTACTTC	TRBJ2-5	NA	TRBV4-1	TRBD2
CASSPEGWGSSNEQFF	TGTGCCAGCAGCCCCGAAGGGTGGGGGAGCAGCAATGAGCAGTTCTTC	TRBJ2-1	NA	TRBV12-3/TRBV12-4	NA
CASSSGVSTDTQYF	TGCGCCAGCAGTTCAGGGGTGAGCACAGATACGCAGTATTTT	TRBJ2-3	many	TRBV12-3/TRBV12-4	NA
CASSPGTRGNEQFF	TGCGCCAGCAGCCCTGGGACTAGGGGCAATGAGCAGTTCTTC	TRBJ2-1	many	TRBV5-1	TRBD2
CASSGSAGPYGYTF	TGTGCCAGTAGTGGGTCGGCGGGCCCCTATGGCTACACCTTC	TRBJ1-2	once	TRBV19	NA
CASSEAQLAGVSDTQYF	TGTGCCAGCAGTGAAGCGCAGCTAGCGGGGGTTTCAGATACGCAGTATTTT	TRBJ2-3	many	TRBV2	TRBD2
CASRPTGTYEQYF	TGTGCCAGCAGACCCACAGGGACCTACGAGCAGTACTTC	TRBJ2-7	many	TRBV12-3/TRBV12-4	NA
CASSYRTSGTGAYEQYF	TGTGCCAGCAGTTACAGGACATCCGGGACAGGGGCATACGAGCAGTACTTC	TRBJ2-7	many	TRBV6-2/TRBV6-3	TRBD1
CSAREDLNTEAFF	TGCAGTGCTAGAGAGGACTTGAACACTGAAGCTTTCTTT	TRBJ1-1	many	TRBV20-1	NA
CASIRAVPGEQFF	TGTGCCAGCATTAGGGCAGTCCCCGGTGAGCAGTTCTTC	TRBJ2-1	NA	TRBV6-2/TRBV6-3	NA
CSADTTDTQYF	TGCAGTGCTGATACCACAGATACGCAGTATTTT	TRBJ2-3	many	TRBV20-1	NA
CATRDRGLHYGYTF	TGTGCCACCAGGGACAGGGGGCTTCACTATGGCTACACCTTC	TRBJ1-2	many	TRBV6-5	TRBD1
CASSPEGGGDTGELFF	TGTGCCAGCAGCCCCGAAGGCGGGGGCGACACCGGGGAGCTGTTTTTT	TRBJ2-2	few	TRBV9	NA
CASSREVSGIHEQFF	TGTGCCAGCAGCCGAGAGGTTAGCGGGATACATGAGCAGTTCTTC	TRBJ2-1	NA	TRBV4-2	TRBD2
CASSTRRTGELFF	TGTGCCAGCAGCACCAGGAGGACCGGGGAGCTGTTTTTT	TRBJ2-2	few	TRBV7-2	NA
CASTPDRGPSYEQYF	TGTGCCAGCACCCCGGACAGGGGGCCCTCCTACGAGCAGTACTTC	TRBJ2-7	many	TRBV6-5	TRBD1
CASSSTSGSLNEQFF	TGTGCCAGCAGTTCGACTAGCGGGAGTCTAAATGAGCAGTTCTTC	TRBJ2-1	NA	TRBV6-4	TRBD2
CSARKGPEETQYF	TGCAGTGCTAGAAAGGGTCCGGAGGAGACCCAGTACTTC	TRBJ2-5	many	TRBV20-1	NA
CASSVRPDAQYF	TGTGCCAGCAGTGTGCGCCCAGATGCGCAGTATTTT	TRBJ2-3	NA	TRBV12-3/TRBV12-4	NA
CASSPTAGYQETQYF	TGCGCCAGCAGCCCCACCGCGGGGTACCAAGAGACCCAGTACTTC	TRBJ2-5	many	TRBV4-1	NA
CASSLGDSLNQPQHF	TGTGCCAGCAGCTTAGGGGACAGTCTCAATCAGCCCCAGCATTTT	TRBJ1-5	NA	TRBV7-9	TRBD1
CASSPRGRNNYGCTF	TGTGCCAGCAGCCCGAGGGGACGTAATAACTATGGCTGCACCTTC	TRBJ1-2	NA	TRBV7-8	NA
CASSQSPNEQYF	TGTGCCAGCAGTCAGAGCCCCAATGAGCAGTACTTC	TRBJ2-5	NA	TRBV6-2/TRBV6-3	NA
CSPGTSGQETQYF	TGCAGCCCGGGGACTAGCGGCCAAGAGACCCAGTACTTC	TRBJ2-5	many	TRBV29-1	TRBD2
CASSVGGTQETQYF	TGTGCCAGCAGCGTAGGGGGGACACAAGAGACCCAGTACTTC	TRBJ2-5	many	TRBV9	NA
CASSQGDSSCETQYF	TGCGCCAGCAGCCAAGGAGACTCGAGCTGCGAGACCCAGTACTTC	TRBJ2-5	few	TRBV4-1	NA
CASSFTGTTYEQYF	TGTGCCAGCAGTTTTACAGGGACCACCTACGAGCAGTACTTC	TRBJ2-7	many	TRBV27	NA
CASSHSWGTSGGPAAGANVPTF	TGTGCCAGCAGCCACTCTTGGGGGACTAGCGGGGGCCCCGCTGCTGGGGCCAACGTCCCGACTTTC	TRBJ2-6	few	TRBV4-2	TRBD2
CASSLGQMTDTQYF	TGCGCCAGCAGCCTGGGACAGATGACAGATACGCAGTATTTT	TRBJ2-3	few	TRBV10-1	TRBD1
CASSQPGQNKNIQYF	TGTGCCAGCAGCCAACCGGGACAGAATAAAAACATTCAGTACTTC	TRBJ2-4	NA	TRBV3-1	TRBD1